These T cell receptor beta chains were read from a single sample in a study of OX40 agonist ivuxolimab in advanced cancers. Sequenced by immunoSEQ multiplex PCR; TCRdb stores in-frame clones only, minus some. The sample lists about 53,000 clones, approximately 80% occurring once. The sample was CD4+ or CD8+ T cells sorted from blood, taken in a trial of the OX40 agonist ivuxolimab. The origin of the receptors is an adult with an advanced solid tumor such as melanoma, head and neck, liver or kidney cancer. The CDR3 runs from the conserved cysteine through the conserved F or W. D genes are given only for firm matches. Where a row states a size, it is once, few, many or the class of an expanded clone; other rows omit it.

CASSPIGVSSYEQYF | - | TRBJ2-7 | - | TRBV18
CASSSGTGAFSEQYF | - | TRBJ2-7 | TRBD1 | TRBV7-2
CASSLLAGAHNEQFF | - | TRBJ2-1 | TRBD2 | TRBV11-3
CASSLAEDAFTYGYTF | once | TRBJ1-2 | - | TRBV5-6
CASSWGTGDLSGNTIYF | few | TRBJ1-3 | TRBD1 | TRBV5-4
CSAEGGYGYTF | - | TRBJ1-2 | - | TRBV20-1
CSGQGTYEQYF | - | TRBJ2-7 | TRBD1 | TRBV20-1
CASRSGINTGELFF | - | TRBJ2-2 | - | TRBV2
CASSLTGQGTEAFF | - | TRBJ1-1 | TRBD1 | TRBV5-1
CASSLGPTAEKLFF | - | TRBJ1-4 | - | TRBV11-2
CASSARGGTEAFF | - | TRBJ1-1 | - | TRBV6-1
CASSLQLATDEQFF | - | TRBJ2-1 | TRBD2 | TRBV7-2
CAITGGSGYGYTF | - | TRBJ1-2 | TRBD1 | TRBV10-3
CASSIAGGAQFENTIYF | once | TRBJ1-3 | - | TRBV7-9
CACPPSGGMSGANVLTF | - | TRBJ2-6 | TRBD2 | TRBV30
CATRAGTRVSGELFF | - | TRBJ2-2 | TRBD2 | TRBV15
CASGTVPYNEQFF | - | TRBJ2-1 | - | TRBV14
CASSLGTSGKNEQFF | - | TRBJ2-1 | TRBD2 | TRBV7-9
CASSVLAGGNPIGELFF | once | TRBJ2-2 | TRBD2 | TRBV9
CASSGGGRVEQFF | - | TRBJ2-1 | TRBD2 | TRBV9
CASSVEGAATGELFF | - | TRBJ2-2 | TRBD1 | TRBV9
CASSRTGGAWTTNNEQFF | once | TRBJ2-1 | TRBD1 | TRBV27
CATRGPWSSYEQYF | - | TRBJ2-7 | - | TRBV25-1
CASSRGGEDTEAFF | - | TRBJ1-1 | TRBD1 | TRBV18
CASSLGVGTNTEAFF | - | TRBJ1-1 | - | TRBV11-2
CASSLTLNTEAFF | - | TRBJ1-1 | - | TRBV7-9
CASSLGFGTSGYEQYF | once | TRBJ2-7 | - | TRBV5-1
CVSSESRNTEAFF | - | TRBJ1-1 | - | TRBV2
CASSLDPGDEKLFF | - | TRBJ1-4 | - | TRBV11-2
CASSRNRGWDGYTF | - | TRBJ1-2 | TRBD1 | TRBV27
CASSETGQVKNIQYF | - | TRBJ2-4 | TRBD1 | TRBV6-1
CASSLAGTNIQKTQYF | few | TRBJ2-5 | TRBD2 | TRBV11-2
CASSLGTLEGTGELFF | - | TRBJ2-2 | - | TRBV5-1
CASSLGGDEQFF | - | TRBJ2-1 | - | TRBV5-4
CASSTPGAPETEAFF | - | TRBJ1-1 | - | TRBV27
CASRMIEVYGYTF | - | TRBJ1-2 | - | TRBV6-6
CASTGVNYGYTF | - | TRBJ1-2 | - | TRBV6-5
CAISTGTGAYEQYF | - | TRBJ2-7 | TRBD1 | TRBV10-3
CSVAGLSGTDTQYF | - | TRBJ2-3 | - | TRBV29-1
CASALGYEQYF | few | TRBJ2-7 | - | TRBV6-6
CASSQDLSRRAFF | - | TRBJ1-1 | - | TRBV4-1
CASSPRKSYEQYF | once | TRBJ2-7 | - | TRBV18
CASSLQGSNYGYTF | - | TRBJ1-2 | - | TRBV6-1
CASSRDSRNEKLFF | - | TRBJ1-4 | TRBD1 | TRBV19
CASSFMLNYGYTF | - | TRBJ1-2 | - | TRBV6-5
CASTQGRAANYGYTF | - | TRBJ1-2 | - | TRBV6-1
CASSFTGTEAFF | - | TRBJ1-1 | - | TRBV11-2
CASSTLGARSSNHYNEQFF | - | TRBJ2-1 | - | TRBV7-6
CASSFGSPGNIQYF | - | TRBJ2-4 | - | TRBV7-3
CASSARGASYEQYF | - | TRBJ2-7 | - | TRBV5-1
CASSLGTGEIETQYF | - | TRBJ2-5 | TRBD1 | TRBV13
CSYESQETQYF | - | TRBJ2-5 | - | TRBV20-1
CASSGKAGGDEQYF | - | TRBJ2-7 | - | TRBV11-3
CASGTSGYETQYF | - | TRBJ2-5 | - | TRBV12-5
CASRWDSNTEAFF | - | TRBJ1-1 | TRBD1 | TRBV6-6